The clone carrying this TCR beta chain was counted between two and nine times. Its antigen is not known. This sample stems from a study of CD4 T cells in relation to SARS-CoV-2 and coronaviruses. The wider study: ViraFEST: roughly 9-day antigen culture of PBMCs, then TCR beta CDR3 sequencing. No peptide or an HIV-1 Nef peptide pool served as negative control. Crossreactive spike epitopes shared across donors were mapped to their HLA restriction.

The CDR3 spans 16 residues. The unexposed donors gave CD4+ T cells in about 2010-2019, prior to COVID-19. Isolation of CD4+ T cells took place after 10 days in culture. Only in-frame clones appear in the TCRdb table, and some are missing; sequencing was by immunoSEQ multiplex PCR. The table records about 20,000 clones, roughly 80% of them present only once. General study points: Samples before the pandemic and after infection were not matched within any donor.

V gene TRBV21-1 combines with J gene TRBJ2-4; TRBD2, as called in the table, went unchecked against the DNA. TRBV21-1 is a documented pseudogene. This clonotype was obtained from a human donor in good health. The sample comprised CD4+ T cells from PBMCs, cultured in vitro. The CDR3: CASSKVAGVAKNIQYF. The CDR3 DNA reads as TGTGCCAGCAGCAAAGTTGCGGGAGTGGCCAAAAACATTCAGTACTTC.